The rows below give T cell receptor beta chains drawn from one sample of a study of OX40 agonist ivuxolimab in advanced cancers. This table comes from immunoSEQ multiplex PCR, and its TCRdb copy is limited to in-frame clones, with some not included. Here the sample spans roughly 100,000 clones, 85% to 90% being singletons. Specimen: CD4+ or CD8+ T cells sorted from blood, collected in a trial of the OX40 agonist ivuxolimab. These receptors all stem from an adult with an advanced solid tumor such as melanoma, head and neck, liver or kidney cancer. Each CDR3 is given with its conserved first and last residue. The order of the fields is J gene, V gene, clone size, CDR3 length, D gene, CDR3 protein, CDR3 DNA. D genes are given only for firm matches. Some rows mark clone size as missing; the rest say once, few, many or name a class of expanded clone.

>TRBJ2-1|TRBV19|.|14|.
CASSLTIAYNEQFF
TGTGCCAGTAGTTTGACGATAGCCTACAATGAGCAGTTCTTC
>TRBJ1-3|TRBV30|.|16|.
CAWSVDRGLIANTIYF
TGTGCCTGGAGTGTAGACCGGGGACTAATCGCAAACACCATATATTTT
>TRBJ2-5|TRBV28|few|14|TRBD2
CASSHSSGSETQYF
TGTGCCAGCAGTCATTCTAGCGGGAGCGAGACCCAGTACTTC
>TRBJ2-1|TRBV9|.|15|.
CASSPEGSSYNEQFF
TGTGCCAGCAGCCCAGAGGGGAGCTCCTACAATGAGCAGTTCTTC
>TRBJ2-7|TRBV15|.|16|.
CATSRDPRGSSYEQYF
TGTGCCACCAGCAGAGATCCTCGGGGGTCCTCCTACGAGCAGTACTTC
>TRBJ2-3|TRBV10-3|.|17|TRBD2
CAIAEGRLAASTDTQYF
TGTGCCATCGCCGAGGGGAGACTAGCGGCTAGCACAGATACGCAGTATTTT
>TRBJ1-1|TRBV29-1|.|10|TRBD1
CSVSTGALFF
TGCAGCGTTTCGACAGGGGCTCTGTTCTTT
>TRBJ1-5|TRBV7-9|.|15|.
CASSLGASGDQPQHF
TGTGCCAGCAGCTTAGGAGCGTCAGGGGATCAGCCCCAGCATTTT
>TRBJ1-2|TRBV27|.|18|.
CASSLWANMDRLNYGYTF
TGTGCCAGCAGTTTATGGGCGAATATGGACAGATTAAACTATGGCTACACCTTC
>TRBJ1-5|TRBV27|.|16|.
CASSLSWSGHNQPQHF
TGTGCCAGCAGTTTAAGCTGGTCAGGGCATAATCAGCCCCAGCATTTT
>TRBJ2-2|TRBV9|.|16|.
CASSVSSATNTGELFF
TGTGCCAGCAGCGTATCGTCGGCGACGAACACCGGGGAGCTGTTTTTT
>TRBJ2-7|TRBV10-1|.|15|TRBD1
CASSESGEGAGEQYF
TGCGCCAGCAGTGAGTCGGGAGAGGGGGCGGGCGAGCAGTACTTC
>TRBJ2-1|TRBV2|.|14|TRBD2
CASGGTSAYNEQFF
TGTGCCAGCGGCGGGACTAGCGCCTACAATGAGCAGTTCTTC
>TRBJ2-7|TRBV6-5|.|14|TRBD2
CASSYGGVAYEQYF
TGTGCCAGCAGTTACGGGGGGGTTGCCTACGAGCAGTACTTC
>TRBJ2-3|TRBV18|few|17|.
CASSPLLVKGSTDTQYF
TGTGCCAGCTCACCACTATTGGTAAAGGGGAGCACAGATACGCAGTATTTT
>TRBJ2-5|TRBV7-9|.|16|.
CASSLGQAVNQETQYF
TGTGCCAGCAGCTTAGGTCAAGCGGTTAACCAAGAGACCCAGTACTTC
>TRBJ2-7|TRBV25-1|.|13|.
CASNPGLGYEQYF
TGTGCCAGCAATCCGGGACTGGGCTACGAGCAGTACTTC
>TRBJ1-2|TRBV7-9|.|15|.
CASSPVGGYTYGYTF
TGTGCCAGCAGCCCGGTGGGCGGGTATACCTATGGCTACACCTTC
>TRBJ2-5|TRBV25-1|.|16|TRBD2
CASSEPTLAGVETQYF
TGTGCCAGCAGTGAACCTACACTAGCGGGAGTAGAGACCCAGTACTTC
>TRBJ2-5|TRBV2|.|15|.
CASSGSLAYQETQYF
TGTGCCAGCAGTGGTAGTTTAGCGTACCAAGAGACCCAGTACTTC
>TRBJ2-5|TRBV25-1|.|14|.
CASSERGRGETQYF
TGTGCCAGCAGTGAACGGGGGAGAGGAGAGACCCAGTACTTC
>TRBJ1-5|TRBV2|.|13|.
CASSDRDGQPQHF
TGTGCCAGCAGTGACAGGGACGGTCAGCCCCAGCATTTT
>TRBJ1-2|TRBV30|.|11|.
CAWTLGPGYTF
TGTGCCTGGACCCTCGGGCCCGGCTACACCTTC
>TRBJ1-5|TRBV30|.|12|.
CAWRNGNQPQHF
TGTGCCTGGAGGAACGGTAATCAGCCCCAGCATTTT
>TRBJ2-1|TRBV27|.|13|.
CASKVAPHNEQFF
TGTGCCAGCAAGGTGGCGCCCCACAATGAGCAGTTCTTC
>TRBJ2-7|TRBV6-5|.|15|.
CASSLTPRDPYEQYF
TGTGCCAGCAGTTTGACCCCCCGGGACCCTTACGAGCAGTACTTC
>TRBJ2-7|TRBV2|.|12|.
CASSEGLGQRYF
TGTGCCAGCAGTGAAGGGTTAGGGCAGAGGTACTTC
>TRBJ2-1|TRBV6-6|.|13|.
CASSYSSSNEQFF
TGTGCCAGCAGTTACTCCTCATCTAATGAGCAGTTCTTC
>TRBJ2-3|TRBV4-1|.|14|.
CASSPALATDTQYF
TGCGCCAGCAGCCCCGCCCTTGCCACAGATACGCAGTATTTT
>TRBJ2-2|TRBV7-2|.|13|.
CASSLSYLGELFF
TGTGCCAGCAGCTTATCTTACCTTGGGGAGCTGTTTTTT
>TRBJ1-3|TRBV27|once|13|.
CASAEGTGNTIYF
TGTGCCAGCGCCGAGGGTACTGGAAACACCATATATTTT
>TRBJ2-7|TRBV2|.|14|.
CASRTRDIAYEQYF
TGTGCCAGCAGGACCCGGGACATTGCCTACGAGCAGTACTTC
>TRBJ2-2|TRBV6-1|.|15|.
CASSESQGMAGELFF
TGTGCCAGCAGTGAATCACAGGGCATGGCCGGGGAGCTGTTTTTT
>TRBJ2-2|TRBV6-6|.|13|.
CASTKAAPGELFF
TGTGCCAGCACCAAAGCGGCCCCCGGGGAGCTGTTTTTT
>TRBJ2-7|TRBV5-1|.|13|.
CASSLIGIYEQYF
TGCGCCAGCAGCTTGATTGGGATCTACGAGCAGTACTTC
>TRBJ2-7|TRBV25-1|.|14|TRBD2
CASSAGLAGLEQYF
TGTGCCAGCAGTGCGGGCCTAGCGGGACTCGAGCAGTACTTC
>TRBJ2-1|TRBV4-1|.|13|.
CASSRRRVDEQFF
TGCGCCAGCAGCCGCCGGCGGGTCGATGAGCAGTTCTTC
>TRBJ1-1|TRBV30|once|14|.
CAWSKGTMNTEAFF
TGTGCCTGGAGTAAGGGCACCATGAACACTGAAGCTTTCTTT
>TRBJ2-7|TRBV2|.|14|.
CASTIELTSYEQYF
TGTGCCAGCACTATCGAGTTAACCTCCTACGAGCAGTACTTC
>TRBJ1-2|TRBV27|.|15|TRBD1
CASSQPGTGMNGYTF
TGTGCCAGCAGCCAACCGGGGACAGGGATGAATGGCTACACCTTC
>TRBJ1-4|TRBV5-6|.|14|.
CASSRDGLNEKLFF
TGTGCCAGCAGCCGAGATGGACTAAATGAAAAACTGTTTTTT
>TRBJ2-7|TRBV4-2|once|15|.
CASSQDGGASYEQYF
TGTGCCAGCAGCCAAGATGGGGGGGCATCCTACGAGCAGTACTTC